The 30 T cell receptor beta chains reported below all come from one sample, sequenced in a study of T cells in narcolepsy. TCRdb's table, derived via immunoSEQ multiplex PCR, lists solely in-frame clones and lacks some. This table holds tens of thousands of clones, around 83% found once. Sequencing input: memory (CD45RA-) CD4+ T cells from blood. The receptors here all came from a human donor in good health.

V and J are TRBV5-5 and TRBJ2-3; perhaps TRBD1 as D (5 bases). V lost 5 bases and J 0 bases, leaving 10 bases between the germline ends. The V gene's germline CDR1 is SGHKS and CDR2 YYEKEE (reference sequence). The CDR3 extends over 14 amino acids. CDR3 residues: CASRLTGSTDTQYF. As DNA, the CDR3 is TGTGCCAGCAGGTTAACAGGTAGCACAGATACGCAGTATTTT.

V usage is TRBV7-2 and J usage is TRBJ2-1; 7 positions agree with TRBD1. The CDR3 runs 17 residues. Germline values: CDR1 SGHTA, CDR2 FQGNSA. J was trimmed by 2 bases and V by 4 bases; bases with no gene match: 11. The DNA for the CDR3 is TGTGCCAGCAGCTGGACAGGACAGCCGACCACCTACAATGAGCAGTTCTTC. It translates to CASSWTGQPTTYNEQFF.

The chain links TRBV6-5 to TRBJ1-1; 7 nucleotides agree with TRBD1. This CDR3 has 15 residues. The trim removed 4 bases at V and 1 base at J, leaving 6 bases unmatched. The germline CDR1 and CDR2 sequences are MNHEY and SVGAGI. CDR3 in amino acids: CASSSGQVSNTEAFF. In DNA form, the CDR3 reads TGTGCCAGCAGTTCAGGACAGGTTTCGAACACTGAAGCTTTCTTT.

The chain is built from TRBV19 and TRBJ2-5; D is possibly TRBD1 (5 bases). Germline values: CDR1 LNHDA, CDR2 SQIVND (reference sequence). The CDR3 has 15 amino acids. Trimming took 10 bases from V and 5 from J, leaving 23 bases between them. CDR3: CATGARAVGLETQYF. DNA of the CDR3: TGTGCCACTGGGGCCAGGGCAGTAGGTTTGGAGACCCAGTACTTC.

The V gene is TRBV6-6, the J gene TRBJ2-3; D may match TRBD1 or TRBD2 (5 bases each). CDR3 length equals 14 residues. The V gene's germline CDR1 is MNHNY and CDR2 SVGAGI (reference sequence). The ends were cut back, 6 bases at V and 10 bases at J, with 20 bases in the middle. The CDR3 sequence is CASSSSGPKTPQYF. The CDR3 nucleotides read TGTGCCAGCAGCTCATCGGGACCCAAAACCCCGCAGTATTTT.

In regard to this clone: Germline is not matched at one junction end, which may reflect a read error. The V call is TRBV30, the J call TRBJ1-1; D remains unclear. Per the germline V gene, CDR1 is GTSNPN and CDR2 is SVGIG (reference sequence). The CDR3 runs 10 residues. CDR3 coding DNA: TGTGCCTGGAGTGGGGAGTTTCCCAGCTTT. This translates into CAWSGEFPSF.

J is TRBJ2-3 and V is TRBV5-1, with 9 bases matching TRBD1. J gave up 3 bases and V 4 bases, and 9 bases lay outside the gene matches. The CDR3 is 16 residues long. Germline CDR1 SGHRS, CDR2 YFSETQ. The CDR3 loop is CASSPGQGTLTDTQYF. The CDR3 DNA reads as TGCGCCAGCAGCCCCGGACAGGGGACATTAACAGATACGCAGTATTTT.

The chain is built from TRBV2 and TRBJ1-6; D is possibly TRBD1 (6 bases). V gave up 4 bases and J gave up 10 bases, with 17 bases separating them. The CDR3 has 15 residues. Germline CDR1 is SNHLY and CDR2 is FYNNEI. Written as DNA, the CDR3 is TGTGCCAGCAGTGGACAAGCAGGGGAGTGGTCACCCCTCCACTTT. Protein sequence: CASSGQAGEWSPLHF.

V and J are TRBV7-2 and TRBJ2-5; possibly TRBD1 for D (6 bases). Germline V gene sequence: CDR1 SGHTA, CDR2 FQGNSA. Between the trimmed V and J ends, which lost 0 bases and 3 bases, there was a span of 11 bases. CDR3 length: 15 amino acids. In DNA form, the CDR3 reads TGTGCCAGCAGCTTAGCCGGGACACCAAAAGAGACCCAGTACTTC. Translated: CASSLAGTPKETQYF.

This chain joins TRBV14 and TRBJ2-3; D may match TRBD1 or TRBD2 (5 bases each). Trimming removed 3 bases from V and 6 bases from J, with 16 bases in between. The CDR3 sequence is 15 residues long. CDR1 is SGHDN, CDR2 FVKESK, per germline. The CDR3 nucleotides read TGTGCCAGCAGCCACCTTACTCCCGGGGCCGATACGCAGTATTTT. This codes for CASSHLTPGADTQYF. Combining the CDR3 with reference TRBV14 and TRBJ2-3 gives the whole variable domain EAGVTQFPSHSVIEKGQTVTLRCDPISGHDNLYWYRRVMGKEIKFLLHFVKESKQDESGMPNNRFLAERTGGTYSTLKVQPAELEDSGVYFCASSHLTPGADTQYFGPGTRLTVL.

CDR3 residues: CASSLKTYGYTF. DNA for the CDR3: TGTGCCAGCAGTTTAAAAACCTATGGCTACACCTTC. The rearrangement joins TRBV28 to TRBJ1-2; no firm D call. Germline V gives CDR1 MDHEN, CDR2 SYDVKM. Trimming removed 2 bases at V and 4 bases at J, with 5 bases between. CDR3 length equals 12 residues.

In its sample, this clone was seen once. The rearrangement links TRBV19 to TRBJ1-1; no clear D. Germline loops: CDR1 LNHDA, CDR2 SQIVND (reference sequence). The V end was cut by 6 bases, the J end by 0 bases, with 11 bases between. The CDR3 runs 14 residues. CDR3: CASRNDPMNTEAFF. The DNA for the CDR3 is TGTGCCAGTAGAAATGACCCCATGAACACTGAAGCTTTCTTT.

The rearrangement links TRBV28 to TRBJ1-2, with D tentatively TRBD1 (6 bases). V was cut by 0 bases and J by 0 bases, with 14 bases left in between. There are 17 residues in the CDR3. Germline assignment: CDR1 MDHEN and CDR2 SYDVKM. The CDR3, as DNA: TGTGCCAGCAGTTTATGGTCTAGGGGGAGAACTAACTATGGCTACACCTTC. Amino acid sequence: CASSLWSRGRTNYGYTF.

This clone was recorded only once. V and J are TRBV27 and TRBJ2-5; possibly TRBD2 for D (5 bases). The CDR3 has 14 amino acids. Looked up from germline, CDR1 is MNHEY and CDR2 is SMNVEV (reference sequence). V lost 3 bases and J lost 1, with 9 bases in between. CDR3 loop: CASSFHGVQETQYF. For the CDR3, the DNA is TGTGCCAGCAGTTTCCACGGGGTCCAAGAGACCCAGTACTTC.

This clone turned up a few times. The genes are TRBV13 and TRBJ2-3; D is uncertain. Germline V gene data show CDR1 as PRHDT and CDR2 as FYEKMQ (reference sequence). The CDR3 loop spans 11 amino acids. V lost 5 bases and J 6 bases, leaving 6 bases between the germline ends. The CDR3 region is CASSEADTQYF. In DNA, the CDR3 is TGTGCCAGCAGCGAAGCGGATACGCAGTATTTT.

The chain recombines TRBV4-1 with TRBJ1-5; D is perhaps TRBD1 (6 bases). This CDR3 has 15 amino acids. The V gene's germline CDR1 is MGHRA and CDR2 YSYEKL. The V end lost 3 bases, the J end lost 0 bases, and 9 bases lay between the germline ends. The CDR3 protein is CASSQRGHSNQPQHF. Here the CDR3 DNA reads TGCGCCAGCAGCCAGCGGGGGCATAGCAATCAGCCCCAGCATTTT.

The chain employs TRBV30 and TRBJ1-4; possibly TRBD1 for D (5 bases). Germline V gene data show CDR1 as GTSNPN and CDR2 as SVGIG (reference sequence). Trimming removed 3 bases at V and 5 bases at J, with 19 bases between. The CDR3 runs 16 residues. The CDR3 DNA reads TGTGCCTGGAGCGGGGGGTTGCGTCAGCCAAATGAAAAACTGTTTTTT. This sequence encodes CAWSGGLRQPNEKLFF.

This chain links TRBV5-1 with TRBJ2-3, with a possible D match to TRBD2 (7 bases). Trimming removed 2 bases from V and 3 bases from J, with 10 bases in between. The CDR3 sequence is 14 residues long. Germline V CDR1 and CDR2: SGHRS, YFSETQ. CDR3 sequence reads: CASSLQGGTDTQYF. CDR3 coding DNA: TGCGCCAGCAGCTTACAGGGAGGGACAGATACGCAGTATTTT.

Turning to this clone: A much larger clone lies one base from this, so it may be a read error. At the DNA level, this CDR3 is encoded by other sequences in the same sample as well. V and J are TRBV28 and TRBJ1-4, with D possibly being TRBD1 (5 bases). CDR1 MDHEN and CDR2 SYDVKM come from the germline V gene. Trimming cost V 5 bases and J 8 bases, with 9 bases left between them. This CDR3 spans 12 amino acids. The CDR3 here is CASSAGKEKLFF. The CDR3 region has the DNA TGTGCCAGCAGTGCAGGGAAGGAAAAACTGTTTTTT. Full variable domain (remainder filled in from reference TRBV28 and TRBJ1-4): DVKVTQSSRYLVKRTGEKVFLECVQDMDHENMFWYRQDPGLGLRLIYFSYDVKMKEKGDIPEGYSVSREKKERFSLILESASTNQTSMYLCASSAGKEKLFFGSGTQLSVL.

The chain joins TRBV5-5 to TRBJ2-6; D ambiguous. Germline V CDR1 and CDR2: SGHKS, YYEKEE (reference sequence). The CDR3 consists of 15 residues. Trimming left V 0 bases short and J 8 bases short, with 12 bases between. CDR3 residues: CASSLVLPLPNVLTF. The CDR3 nucleotides read TGTGCCAGCAGCTTGGTACTCCCCTTACCCAACGTCCTGACTTTC.

The rearrangement links TRBV13 to TRBJ2-3; D is undetermined. Deletions cut 0 bases from V and 1 base from J, with 5 bases between. The germline CDR1 and CDR2 sequences are PRHDT and FYEKMQ (reference sequence). The CDR3 has 14 amino acids. The DNA of the CDR3 is TGTGCCAGCAGCTTAGGTCGGGGCACAGATACGCAGTATTTT. As protein: CASSLGRGTDTQYF.

The V gene is TRBV9, the J gene TRBJ1-2; D gene ambiguous. Between the trimmed V and J ends, which lost 2 bases and 5 bases, there was a span of 10 bases. The germline CDR1 and CDR2 sequences are SGDLS and YYNGEE. The CDR3 extends over 13 amino acids. The CDR3 coding sequence is TGTGCCAGCAGCGTGGACCGAGGTTATGGCTACACCTTC. This encodes CASSVDRGYGYTF.

This chain joins TRBV6-5 and TRBJ2-3; D is perhaps TRBD1 (6 bases). V shed 2 bases and J shed 4 bases, with 10 bases lying between them. CDR1 and CDR2 (germline): MNHEY, SVGAGI. The CDR3 consists of 14 residues. CDR3 nucleotide sequence: TGTGCCAGCAGTTACGCAAAGGGGGCAGATACGCAGTATTTT. It codes for CASSYAKGADTQYF.

This clone has a single count. The chain joins TRBV7-8 to TRBJ1-5; D not resolved. This CDR3 region has 14 residues. CDR1 is SGHVS and CDR2 is FQNEAQ in the germline V gene. The V end lost 5 bases, the J end lost 6 bases, and 14 bases lay between the germline ends. The CDR3 region is CASSQPGLGQPQHF. In DNA, the CDR3 is TGTGCCAGCAGCCAGCCGGGTTTGGGTCAGCCCCAGCATTTT. The full variable domain, its missing parts supplied by reference TRBV7-8 and TRBJ1-5, is GAGVSQSPRYKVAKRGQDVALRCDPISGHVSLFWYQQALGQGPEFLTYFQNEAQLDKSGLPSDRFFAERPEGSVSTLKIQRTQQEDSAVYLCASSQPGLGQPQHFGDGTRLSIL.

The gene calls are TRBV2 and TRBJ1-4; D unclear. Germline V gives CDR1 SNHLY, CDR2 FYNNEI. V lost 5 bases, J lost 3 bases, and 10 bases lay in between. This CDR3 region has 14 residues. The CDR3 loop is CASSPTGANEKLFF. As DNA, the CDR3 is TGTGCCAGCAGTCCAACCGGGGCTAATGAAAAACTGTTTTTT.

This sequence joins TRBV5-5 and TRBJ2-3; 9 bases fit TRBD1. Germline trimming cut 5 bases from V and 0 bases from J; bases unmatched to any gene: 10. Per the germline V gene, CDR1 is SGHKS and CDR2 is YYEKEE (reference sequence). CDR3 length: 17 residues. In DNA, the CDR3 is TGTGCCAGCAGGTCCGGGACAGGGATGGCGAGCACAGATACGCAGTATTTT. Translation gives CASRSGTGMASTDTQYF.

The rearrangement joins TRBV28 to TRBJ1-3; D gene uncertain. V was clipped by 7 bases and J by 0 bases, with 16 bases between them. Germline V gene data show CDR1 as MDHEN and CDR2 as SYDVKM. This CDR3 has 16 residues. The CDR3 DNA is TGTGCCAGCACCGCAGGAGGAAGCGGCTCTGGAAACACCATATATTTT. Protein: CASTAGGSGSGNTIYF.

The chain combines TRBV5-4 with TRBJ2-2, with TRBD1 matching 8 bases. Germline V gene data show CDR1 as SGHNT and CDR2 as YYREEE (reference sequence). With V trimmed by 4 bases and J by 7 bases, 12 bases remained unmatched. This CDR3 contains 16 residues. CDR3 coding DNA: TGTGCCAGCAGCAAGACCCAGGGGGCGCTGTACGGGGAGCTGTTTTTT. This sequence encodes CASSKTQGALYGELFF. Full variable domain (outside the CDR3, taken from reference TRBV5-4 and TRBJ2-2): ETGVTQSPTHLIKTRGQQVTLRCSSQSGHNTVSWYQQALGQGPQFIFQYYREEENGRGNFPPRFSGLQFPNYSSELNVNALELDDSALYLCASSKTQGALYGELFFGEGSRLTVL.

The rearrangement joins TRBV7-2 to TRBJ2-5; 8 nucleotides align to TRBD1. The germline CDR1 and CDR2 sequences are SGHTA and FQGNSA. The CDR3 consists of 13 residues. J was trimmed by 9 bases and V by 5 bases; bases with no gene match: 8. The CDR3: CASSRGTGGAQYF. The DNA of the CDR3 is TGTGCCAGCAGCCGAGGGACAGGTGGGGCCCAGTACTTC.

The chain joins TRBV5-1 to TRBJ2-1; 10 nucleotides align to TRBD2. Trimming took 3 bases from V and 6 from J; bases not matched to a gene: 9. From germline, CDR1 is SGHRS and CDR2 YFSETQ. This CDR3 comprises 16 residues. CDR3 nucleotide sequence: TGCGCCAGCAGCTCAACATTAGCGGGGGGAATCAATGAGCAGTTCTTC. This encodes CASSSTLAGGINEQFF.